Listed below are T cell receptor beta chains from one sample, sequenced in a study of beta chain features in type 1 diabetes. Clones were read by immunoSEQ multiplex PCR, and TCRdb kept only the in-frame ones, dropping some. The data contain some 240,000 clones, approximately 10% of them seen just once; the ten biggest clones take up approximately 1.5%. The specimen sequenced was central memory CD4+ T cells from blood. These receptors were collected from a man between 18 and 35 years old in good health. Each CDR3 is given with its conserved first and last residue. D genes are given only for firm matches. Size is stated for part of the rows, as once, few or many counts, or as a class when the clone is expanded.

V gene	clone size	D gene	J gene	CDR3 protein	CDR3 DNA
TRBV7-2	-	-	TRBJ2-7	CASSGPLAPSSYEQYF	TGTGCCAGCAGCGGCCCCCTAGCGCCGAGCTCCTACGAGCAGTACTTC
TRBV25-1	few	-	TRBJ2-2	CANLTGELFF	TGTGCCAACCTTACCGGGGAGCTGTTTTTT
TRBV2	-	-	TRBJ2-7	CASSVSLRISYEQYF	TGTGCCAGCAGTGTAAGTCTCCGAATCTCCTACGAGCAGTACTTC
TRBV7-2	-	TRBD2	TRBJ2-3	CASTKGTSGSMTDTQYF	TGTGCCAGCACAAAGGGGACTAGCGGGAGTATGACAGATACGCAGTATTTT
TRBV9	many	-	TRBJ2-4	CASSVDGTKNIQYF	TGTGCCAGCAGCGTAGACGGGACCAAAAACATTCAGTACTTC
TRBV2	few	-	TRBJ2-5	CASSERSRETQYF	TGTGCCAGCAGTGAACGATCAAGGGAGACCCAGTACTTC
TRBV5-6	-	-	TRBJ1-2	CASSFQGSYGYTF	TGTGCCAGCAGCTTTCAGGGAAGCTATGGCTACACCTTC
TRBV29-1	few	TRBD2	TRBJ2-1	CSVGYASGRGGEQFF	TGCAGCGTTGGTTATGCTAGCGGGAGGGGAGGTGAGCAGTTCTTC
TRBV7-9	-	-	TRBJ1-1	CASSFSGGATEAFF	TGTGCCAGCAGCTTCAGTGGGGGGGCCACTGAAGCTTTCTTT
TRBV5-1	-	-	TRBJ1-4	CASSLENEKLFF	TGCGCCAGCAGCTTGGAAAATGAAAAACTGTTTTTT
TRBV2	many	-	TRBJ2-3	CASSDPPTDTQYF	TGTGCCAGCAGTGATCCTCCAACAGATACGCAGTATTTT
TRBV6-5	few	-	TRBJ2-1	CAISSSGAPYNEQFF	TGTGCCATCAGCAGCTCGGGAGCCCCTTACAATGAGCAGTTCTTC
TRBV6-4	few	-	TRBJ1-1	CASSAGRNTEAFF	TGTGCCAGCAGTGCCGGGCGAAACACTGAAGCTTTCTTT
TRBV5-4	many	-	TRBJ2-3	CASSWTSEAGDTQYF	TGTGCCAGCAGCTGGACTTCCGAGGCCGGGGACACGCAGTATTTT
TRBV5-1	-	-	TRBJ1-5	CASSLTGEDNQPQHF	TGCGCCAGCAGCTTGACCGGGGAGGACAATCAGCCCCAGCATTTT
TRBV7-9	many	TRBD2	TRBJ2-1	CASSLALAGVYNEQFF	TGTGCCAGCAGCTTAGCGCTGGCGGGGGTTTACAATGAGCAGTTCTTC
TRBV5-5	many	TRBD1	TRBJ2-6	CASSRTGTGANVLTF	TGTGCCAGCAGCCGGACAGGGACCGGGGCCAACGTCCTGACTTTC
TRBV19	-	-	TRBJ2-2	CASSMTVTNTGELFF	TGTGCCAGTAGTATGACCGTTACGAACACCGGGGAGCTGTTTTTT
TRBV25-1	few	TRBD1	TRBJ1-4	CASSAMTGRNEKLFF	TGTGCCAGCAGTGCTATGACAGGGAGGAATGAAAAACTGTTTTTT
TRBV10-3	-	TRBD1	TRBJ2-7	CAITGQVGAYEQYF	TGTGCCATCACCGGACAGGTGGGTGCCTACGAGCAGTACTTC
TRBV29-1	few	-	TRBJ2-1	CSVAQVADYNEQFF	TGCAGCGTTGCCCAGGTAGCAGATTACAATGAGCAGTTCTTC
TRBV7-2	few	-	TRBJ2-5	CASSTYRETQYF	TGTGCCAGCAGCACGTACAGGGAGACCCAGTACTTC
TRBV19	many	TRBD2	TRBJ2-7	CASSHRLADSYEQYF	TGTGCCAGTAGTCACCGACTAGCGGACTCCTACGAGCAGTACTTC
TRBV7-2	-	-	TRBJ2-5	CASSPPVNSRETQYF	TGTGCCAGCAGCCCCCCGGTTAACTCGAGGGAGACCCAGTACTTC
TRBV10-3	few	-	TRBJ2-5	CAISEGGQETQYF	TGTGCCATCAGTGAGGGAGGCCAAGAGACCCAGTACTTC
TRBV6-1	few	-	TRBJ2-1	CAGAGTRRYNEQFF	TGTGCCGGAGCCGGGACCAGAAGGTACAATGAGCAGTTCTTC
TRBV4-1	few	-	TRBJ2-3	CASSQDSASTDTQYF	TGCGCCAGCAGCCAAGATAGTGCCAGTACAGATACGCAGTATTTT
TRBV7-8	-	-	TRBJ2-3	CASSPRRSDTQYF	TGTGCCAGCAGCCCCCGGAGATCGGATACGCAGTATTTT
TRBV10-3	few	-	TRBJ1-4	CAATGTPDEKLFF	TGTGCCGCTACCGGGACACCCGATGAAAAACTGTTTTTT
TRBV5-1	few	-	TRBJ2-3	CASSLQTTSTDTQYF	TGCGCCAGCAGCTTGCAGACTACTAGCACAGATACGCAGTATTTT
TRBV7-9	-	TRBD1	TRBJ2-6	CASSTQGAPGANVLTF	TGTGCCAGCAGCACGCAGGGGGCTCCCGGGGCCAACGTCCTGACTTTC
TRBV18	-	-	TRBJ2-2	CASSPPQEPRELFF	TGTGCCAGCTCACCACCACAGGAACCGCGGGAGCTGTTTTTT
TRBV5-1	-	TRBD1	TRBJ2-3	CASSWGITGTESTDTQYF	TGCGCCAGCAGCTGGGGAATTACCGGGACAGAAAGCACAGATACGCAGTATTTT
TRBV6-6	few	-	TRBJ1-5	CASSYAIGYQPQHF	TGTGCCAGCAGTTACGCAATCGGCTATCAGCCCCAGCATTTT
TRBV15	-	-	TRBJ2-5	CATSKDNQETQYF	TGTGCCACCAGCAAAGATAACCAAGAGACCCAGTACTTC